Shown below are 6 T cell receptor beta chains from a single sample sequenced in a study of blood T cells in healthy people across ages. A second about 7 to 12 cycle PCR used barcoded and J-beta primers. TCRdb reprocessed the 5' RACE reads with MiXCR, giving one entry per CDR3 protein. The sample has 900,000 to 950,000 distinct CDR3 sequences, roughly 29% seen once. The same data also went into a second study, on T cells of mothers and their children.

The sample was blood. Receptor source: a woman aged 40 to 50 in good health.

Notes on this clonotype: With a much larger clone just one base away, this may be a read error. V is TRBV20-1 and J is TRBJ2-5; maybe TRBD1 (6 bases). The J call is in doubt because the DNA end fits TRBJ2-7 better. This CDR3 contains 13 residues. Germline V CDR1 and CDR2: DFQATT, SNEGSKA (reference sequence). The CDR3 DNA reads TGCAGTGCTAGAGCACAGGGTTTAGACGAGCAGTACTTC. It codes for CSARAQGLDEQYF.

In this sample, this clonotype turned up a few times. The V call is TRBV3-1, the J call TRBJ1-6; D gene ambiguous. The CDR3 is made up of 14 amino acids. The germline V gene encodes CDR1 LGHDT and CDR2 YNNKEL (reference sequence). Trimming took 3 bases from V and 6 from J, leaving 9 bases between them. The CDR3 nucleotides are TGTGCCAGCAGCCAGGTGAGGGTTAATTCACCCCTCCACTTT. Translating it yields CASSQVRVNSPLHF.

This clonotype was seen repeatedly, ten times or more. The V and J genes are TRBV20-1 and TRBJ1-4, with 10 bases aligning to TRBD1. CDR3 size: 13 residues. The V and J ends lost 6 bases and 4 bases, in that order; junction bases with no gene match: 2. Germline values: CDR1 DFQATT, CDR2 SNEGSKA (reference sequence). CDR3 amino acids: CSAWTGGNEKLFF. CDR3 nucleotide sequence: TGCAGTGCGTGGACAGGGGGTAATGAAAAACTGTTTTTT.

There are many counts of this clonotype. The rearrangement links TRBV28 to TRBJ2-7; D is unresolved. CDR1 is MDHEN and CDR2 is SYDVKM in the germline V gene. CDR3 length: 14 residues. Trimming shortened V by 7 bases and J by 2 bases, and 15 bases separated the two germline ends. DNA of the CDR3: TGTGCCAGCAACCCACATTTCCTTACCTACGAGCAGTACTTC. It encodes CASNPHFLTYEQYF. Together with reference TRBV28 and TRBJ2-7, the CDR3 gives the full variable domain: DVKVTQSSRYLVKRTGEKVFLECVQDMDHENMFWYRQDPGLGLRLIYFSYDVKMKEKGDIPEGYSVSREKKERFSLILESASTNQTSMYLCASNPHFLTYEQYFGPGTRLTVT.

As for this clonotype: At one boundary the junction diverges from the germline segment, which might be a read error. This chain connects TRBV30 to TRBJ1-5; a weak D match, TRBD1 (6 bases). Germline values: CDR1 GTSNPN, CDR2 SVGIG (reference sequence). This CDR3 has 19 residues. The CDR3 protein is CTWSVAPGGGAPLNRPQHF. In DNA form, the CDR3 reads TGTACTTGGAGTGTAGCCCCGGGGGGGGGCGCCCCTCTTAATCGGCCCCAGCATTTT.

This clonotype was detected ten times or more. The chain recombines TRBV5-4 with TRBJ2-7; D perhaps matches TRBD1 (5 bases). The CDR3 sequence is 12 residues long. V lost 5 bases and J lost 6, with 12 bases in between. The germline gives CDR1 SGHNT, CDR2 YYREEE (reference sequence). The CDR3 DNA follows: TGTGCCAGCAGTCATCAAGGGGCCGAGCAGTACTTC. Protein sequence: CASSHQGAEQYF.